This T cell receptor (beta chain) emerged from a study of cytomegalovirus exposure and HLA in healthy donors (dated by TCRdb to 2016 to 2017). Background on the whole study: In an earlier analysis of 450 to 750 of the donors, around 290 Gb of sequence data and 90 million to 120 million unique TCR beta sequences from about 180 million T cells were reported. Several DR-DQ haplotypes were handled as single units for association and clustering because linkage in the cohort was strong. Typing coverage varied by locus: 629-630 donors for A, B, C, DRB1 and DQB1; under 550 for DQA1; approximately 570 for DPA1; about 450 for DPB1. Genome-wide SNP genotypes for about 60% of the 666 donors were used in a later genetic analysis, which treated that subset as a discovery cohort. The later analysis used no new phenotypic data to find candidate immune exposures, relying instead on TCR beta sequences and their occurrence across donors. Among over 350 genotyped donors of the cohort, an average of 235,054 unique TCR beta nucleotide sequences were sequenced per donor, roughly 18% of them non-productive. Around 320 gigabases of sequencing data and tens of millions of unique TCR sequences were included in an early release covering roughly 600 HLA-typed donors. Donor age, sex, ethnicity and CMV serostatus were collected together with the repertoire data. A later analysis re-examined previously published TCR beta repertoires from just over 650 donors and added high-resolution HLA genotyping to investigate patterns of TCR occurrence. Every repertoire in the discovery cohort had been generated on one and the same sequencing platform. Besides the first cohort of approximately 670 subjects, a separate validation cohort made up of about 120 different subjects was used. The study combined high-throughput TCR immunosequencing, statistical association of individual TCRs with disease status, and machine learning to predict cytomegalovirus infection status. Of the roughly 400 genotyped donors, roughly 80% fell in the genetic ancestry cluster associated with self-reported Caucasian donors. The study was designed to test whether signatures of past pathogen exposure could be identified by cataloging public T cell receptors. Using immunosequencing, the study profiled T cell repertoires from 550 to 750 subjects and related those repertoires to cytomegalovirus serostatus. Class I and class II HLA loci were covered by the typing at four-digit resolution. An earlier analysis of 587 of the donors used high-throughput TCR beta sequencing to judge whether each TCR beta V gene segment behaved as functional or pseudogenic.

The cohort consisted of approximately 670 healthy bone marrow donors. All cohort members were sampled while nominally healthy, although unrecorded immune exposures were likely present. The donor was CMV seropositive and was included in the group of around 300 seropositive cohort members. A peripheral blood sample was provided by each donor, and peripheral blood mononuclear cells were used for TCR beta sequencing. The Qiagen DNeasy Blood Extraction Kit was used to extract genomic DNA from the blood cell samples. Study-level results and caveats: Immune exposure information for the cohort was limited to CMV serostatus. Broadly in line with IMGT annotations, most TCR beta V segments showed up in productive rearrangements about 90% or about 30% of the time in an earlier analysis of 587 of the donors. In a later analysis, some 18,000 TCR beta sequences were associated with specific HLA alleles at a false discovery rate of 0.05. Strong co-occurrence of HLA alleles, especially DR and DQ, made assigning TCR associations to individual alleles difficult. Roughly uniform sequencing depth across donors was assumed in presence/absence analyses, although this assumption may not hold. The classifier was reported to diagnose cytomegalovirus status with high specificity and sensitivity in both the original cohort and the validation cohort. A later analysis reported that several top co-occurrence clusters appeared linked to parvovirus B19, influenza, CMV and Epstein-Barr virus. A later analysis found that TCR association rates varied across HLA loci, with DRB1 alleles showing the most associated TCRs and HLA-C alleles the fewest. Most TCR sequences were seen in very few donors, while some public TCRs were found in many individuals. The study gave a list of 150 to 200 TCR beta chains associated with cytomegalovirus. The 87-base-pair reads could not distinguish some IMGT-functional V segments, including TRBV6-2 and TRBV6-3, so those segments were excluded. Because counts were too low, about 17 rarely observed V segments, including chromosome 9 orphons, were excluded from the earlier analysis of 500 to 700 of the donors. The authors suggested that the approach could potentially be generalized to other disease states and immunological phenotypes. Most CMV-associated TCR beta chains appeared to be HLA-restricted in a later analysis, and the HLA associations seemed to be driven largely by CMV exposure. Compared with equally common non-associated chains, HLA-associated TCR beta chains in a later analysis were more clonally expanded and had lower generation probabilities. Because HLA typing was missing for some donors at each locus, association tests included only the typed subset. A later genetic analysis associated a missense DCLRE1C variant with V-gene and J-gene trimming of TCR beta chains, and an independent cohort replicated the association. Correlated functional status among segregating V segments might be attributable to linkage disequilibrium, but an unknown experimental factor could not be ruled out. The cohort was sequenced for TCR beta chains only, and without alpha or paired-chain data the features that could be detected were limited. In vitro tests confirmed that a few of the cytomegalovirus-associated TCR beta chains recognize cytomegalovirus antigens. According to a later genetic analysis, donors in an Asian-associated ancestry cluster had fewer N-insertions in productive TCRs than the approximately 630-donor mean. A cluster of highly shared sequence variants was judged likely to be a technical artifact of the sequencing pipeline. A further reported finding was that TCR beta sequences accurately predicted the HLA-A and HLA-B alleles for most subjects in the first cohort.

Trimming accounts for 1 base at V and 5 bases at J, while the number of junction bases matched to no gene is 14. The CDR1 and CDR2 encoded by the germline V gene are KGHSH and LQKENI. Taken from cysteine to phenylalanine, the CDR3 has 18 residues. The sequence is cut down to CDR3 DNA, 54 bases in frame from base 1. A note on this clone: Its antigen is still unknown. No base qualities exist here, and no much larger clone lies one base off it.

Receptor libraries were prepared by the immunoSEQ multiplex PCR assay. For the multiplex PCR, a mixture combining 60 forward primers for TCR Vbeta segments and 13 reverse primers for TCR Jbeta segments was used. The CDR3 region of rearranged TCR beta genes was amplified from genomic DNA by a multiplex PCR assay. On the Illumina HiSeq System, the amplified TCR beta libraries were sequenced as 87-base-pair reads. The paper's processing steps were these. A later analysis counted approximately 76 million unique TCR beta chains across the 650 to 800 repertoires, and some 11 million of these chains were shared by at least two donors. To remove PCR and sequencing errors, raw reads were error-corrected and collapsed into unique sequences using a nearest-neighbor algorithm that merged closely related sequences. Alignment of CDR3 sequences to IMGT reference sequences was used to assign V, D and J gene segments. For a sequence to be retained, at least a six-nucleotide match to both a V gene segment and a J gene segment was required. Rearrangements were called productive when the CDR3 lacked stop codons and stayed in frame with V and J; all others were non-productive. Following IMGT convention, CDR3 was defined as the stretch from the second conserved V-encoded cysteine to the conserved J-encoded phenylalanine. Sequences without an unambiguous match to a single V gene segment were excluded from the earlier analysis of several hundred of the donors. An earlier analysis of a few hundred of the donors called V segments functional above 56.7% productive rearrangements and segregating when the between-donor standard deviation exceeded 5%. A statistical classification framework was built to diagnose cytomegalovirus status from the catalog of TCR beta chain sequences. V and J gene assignment, in a later analysis, came from comparing TCR nucleotide sequences with IMGT/GENE-DB human TR gene sequences. The TCRdist pipeline was used in a later analysis to assign CDR3 sequences and most-parsimonious VDJ recombination scenarios. In a later analysis, each TCR beta chain was defined by its CDR3 amino acid sequence together with its V-gene family, and reads lacking a unique V-gene family were excluded. In a later analysis, approximately 640 highly shared, low-generation-probability nucleotide sequences were removed to address suspected cross-contamination and a sequencing artifact. In a later analysis, a clonal expansion index was calculated for each public chain from normalized within-repertoire ranks of inferred template counts. Generation probabilities in a later analysis came from a VDJ recombination model fitted to out-of-frame rearrangements, and those results were checked against IGoR. In a later analysis, hypergeometric tests were used to score TCR-TCR, TCR-HLA and TCR-CMV co-occurrence, with a repertoire-size bias correction applied to TCR pairs. To estimate false discovery rates, a later analysis permuted the HLA or CMV assignments 20 times. In a later analysis, co-occurring TCRs were grouped using DBSCAN, with TCRdist sequence similarity added in when clustering inside HLA-allele-positive subsets. For co-occurrence clustering, repertoires with fewer than 30,000 or more than 120,000 public chains were excluded, along with five or six repertoires with anomalous nucleotide sharing. TCRdb holds this immuneACCESS table with in-frame rearrangements only. Some clones are missing; in checked studies, unresolved V genes explain under half, and the rest has no known cause. V, J and clone size were drawn from that table, and D and trimming were deduced from the DNA. Present in this sample are some 110,000 clones, roughly an eighth of which were seen just once. The ten largest clones capture approximately 16% of the sample.

The chain uses TRBV18 and TRBJ2-5; a stretch of 9 junction bases matches TRBD2. This sequence originates from a man aged 35 to 55 in good health and CMV-seropositive. The sample comprised PBMCs. The CDR3 protein sequence reads: CASSPLDAAGGDGETQYF. The nucleotide sequence is given as TGTGCCAGCTCACCACTCGACGCGGCGGGAGGGGATGGGGAGACCCAGTACTTC. Reference TRBV18 and TRBJ2-5 proteins supply the regions before and after the CDR3; the full variable domain is: NAGVMQNPRHLVRRRGQEARLRCSPMKGHSHVYWYRQLPEEGLKFMVYLQKENIIDESGMPKERFSAEFPKEGPSILRIQQVVRGDSAAYFCASSPLDAAGGDGETQYFGPGTRLLVL.